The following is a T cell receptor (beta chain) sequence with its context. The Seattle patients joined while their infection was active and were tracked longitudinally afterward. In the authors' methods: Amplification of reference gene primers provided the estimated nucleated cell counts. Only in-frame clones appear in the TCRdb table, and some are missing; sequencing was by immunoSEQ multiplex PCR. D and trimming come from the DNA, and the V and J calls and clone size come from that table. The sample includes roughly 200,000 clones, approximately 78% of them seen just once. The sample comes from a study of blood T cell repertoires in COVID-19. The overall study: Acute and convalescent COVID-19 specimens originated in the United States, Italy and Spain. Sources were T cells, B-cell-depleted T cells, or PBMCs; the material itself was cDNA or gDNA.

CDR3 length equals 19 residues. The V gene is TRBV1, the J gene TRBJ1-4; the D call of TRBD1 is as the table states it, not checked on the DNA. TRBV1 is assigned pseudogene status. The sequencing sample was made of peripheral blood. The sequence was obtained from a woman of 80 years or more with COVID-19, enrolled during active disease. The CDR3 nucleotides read TGCACCAGCAGCCCCCTAACCCGGGACAAAAGACGCGGTAATGAAAAACTGTTTTTT. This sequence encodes CTSSPLTRDKRRGNEKLFF.